The 25 T cell receptor beta chains below come from one sample, sequenced in a study of Ad26.COV2.S vaccination and SARS-CoV-2 variants. Assay used: immunoSEQ multiplex PCR; TCRdb lists only in-frame clones, some missing. The sample has 300,000 to 400,000 clones, around 90% seen once. The treatment here: 15 to 20 received Ad26.COV2.S at low or high dose, single or two shots; roughly five received placebo; per-sample allocation not given. Samples were taken on day 63 after the first vaccine or placebo injection. The sequenced sample was peripheral blood, obtained in a trial of Ad26.COV2.S vaccine versus placebo. These receptors all stem from a person aged 18-65 years who received the Ad26.COV2.S COVID-19 vaccine or a placebo.

V gene TRBV5-4 combines with J gene TRBJ1-2, with 10 bases fitting TRBD1. Germline loops: CDR1 SGHNT, CDR2 YYREEE (reference sequence). With 6 bases clipped from V and 6 bases from J, the junction kept 8 bases outside the gene matches. The CDR3 spans 14 residues. The CDR3 DNA reads TGTGCCAGCAACGACGGGACAGGGGTCGATGGCTACACCTTC. It specifies CASNDGTGVDGYTF. The full variable domain, in which reference TRBV5-4 and TRBJ1-2 provide the parts outside the CDR3, is ETGVTQSPTHLIKTRGQQVTLRCSSQSGHNTVSWYQQALGQGPQFIFQYYREEENGRGNFPPRFSGLQFPNYSSELNVNALELDDSALYLCASNDGTGVDGYTFGSGTRLTVV.

The chain carries TRBV6-2 or TRBV6-3 and TRBJ1-2; no firm D call. The CDR3 runs 15 residues. V lost 5 bases and J lost 5, with 18 bases in between. In germline, CDR1 is MNHEY, CDR2 SVGEGT. CDR3 residues: CASSKPVLGIYGYTF. CDR3 DNA: TGTGCCAGCAGTAAACCAGTACTGGGGATATATGGCTACACCTTC.

CDR3 amino acids: CASRGSYEQYF. CDR3 DNA sequence: TGCGCCAGCAGGGGATCCTACGAGCAGTACTTC. The gene calls are TRBV5-1 and TRBJ2-7; D uncertain. Trimming shortened V by 5 bases and J by 1 base, and 4 bases separated the two germline ends. CDR1 is SGHRS and CDR2 is YFSETQ in the germline V gene. The CDR3 contains 11 residues.

The rearrangement joins TRBV5-5 to TRBJ2-7; D might be TRBD1 (6 bases). Germline-derived CDR1 and CDR2 are SGHKS and YYEKEE (reference sequence). The length of the CDR3 is 15 residues. The ends were cut back, 5 bases at V and 3 bases at J, with 18 bases in the middle. CDR3 DNA: TGTGCCAGCAGATCGCCGGGACACGGATTCTACGAGCAGTACTTC. Residues: CASRSPGHGFYEQYF.

CDR3 coding DNA: TGTGCCAGCAGCCGGGCTGGCACAGATACGCAGTATTTT. As protein: CASSRAGTDTQYF. The chain links TRBV14 to TRBJ2-3; D remains unclear. Germline loops: CDR1 SGHDN, CDR2 FVKESK. The ends were cut back, 4 bases at V and 1 base at J, with 6 bases in the middle. The CDR3 is made up of 13 amino acids.

The V call is TRBV7-3, the J call TRBJ2-4; tentatively, D is TRBD2 (7 bases). The germline V gene encodes CDR1 SGHTA and CDR2 FQGTGA. The CDR3 spans 17 residues. V gave up 4 bases and J gave up 3 bases, with 19 bases separating them. CDR3 region: CASSSRGGGGGKNIQYF. CDR3 in DNA: TGTGCCAGCAGCTCCCGTGGGGGGGGCGGAGGCAAAAACATTCAGTACTTC.

The chain is built from TRBV4-2 and TRBJ2-2, with D possibly TRBD2 on 5 matching bases. V was trimmed by 0 bases and J by 6 bases, leaving 5 bases between them. The CDR3 runs 13 residues. In germline, CDR1 is LGHNA, CDR2 YNFKEQ. The CDR3 DNA reads TGTGCCAGCAGCCAAGACGGGGCCGGGGAGCTGTTTTTT. It yields the protein CASSQDGAGELFF.

The rearrangement links TRBV6-5 to TRBJ2-1, with D possibly matching TRBD2 (6 bases). The CDR3 is made up of 16 amino acids. The ends were cut back, 0 bases at V and 7 bases at J, with 16 bases in the middle. Germline assignment: CDR1 MNHEY and CDR2 SVGAGI. The CDR3 nucleotides are TGTGCCAGCAGTTACTCGGCGGGATCTACCTTGAATGAGCAGTTCTTC. Translation gives CASSYSAGSTLNEQFF.

The V and J genes are TRBV11-2 and TRBJ2-7; TRBD1 is a possible D gene (5 bases). Per the germline V gene, CDR1 is SGHAT and CDR2 is FQNNGV. V gave up 4 bases and J gave up 3 bases, with 19 bases separating them. The CDR3 consists of 16 residues. CDR3: CASSSTPGSRHYEQYF. The DNA for the CDR3 is TGTGCCAGCAGCTCAACCCCAGGGTCCCGCCACTACGAGCAGTACTTC.

The rearrangement links TRBV5-5 to TRBJ2-7, with TRBD1 as a possible D gene (6 bases). V dropped 3 bases and J dropped 0 bases, with 10 bases sitting between them. CDR1 and CDR2 (germline): SGHKS, YYEKEE (reference sequence). The CDR3 loop spans 14 amino acids. This CDR3 is CASSWDKSSYEQYF. The CDR3 DNA sequence: TGTGCCAGCAGCTGGGACAAGAGCTCCTACGAGCAGTACTTC.

V and J are TRBV27 and TRBJ1-5; TRBD1 matches at 7 bases. This CDR3 is 15 amino acids long. V shed 0 bases and J 3 bases; nucleotides not matched to a gene: 2. Germline assignment: CDR1 MNHEY and CDR2 SMNVEV (reference sequence). The CDR3 sequence is CASSLSGGLNQPQHF. In DNA, the CDR3 is TGTGCCAGCAGTTTATCAGGGGGCCTCAATCAGCCCCAGCATTTT.

V and J are TRBV4-1 and TRBJ2-2; D could derive from TRBD1 or TRBD2 (5 bases each). Trimming pared 8 bases from V and 0 bases from J, leaving 16 bases between. The CDR3 consists of 16 residues. CDR1 is MGHRA and CDR2 is YSYEKL in the germline V gene. The CDR3 DNA sequence: TGCGCCAGCCGTACCGACAGCGGCTCGAACACCGGGGAGCTGTTTTTT. Translating it yields CASRTDSGSNTGELFF.

The gene calls are TRBV2 and TRBJ1-6; D is possibly TRBD1 (5 bases). V lost 11 bases and J lost 9, with 14 bases in between. Germline lookup yields CDR1 SNHLY and CDR2 FYNNEI. There are 12 residues in the CDR3. The CDR3 nucleotides are TGTGCCGGGCGACCCGGGGGTTCACCCCTCCACTTT. Its translation: CAGRPGGSPLHF.

This chain joins TRBV6-5 and TRBJ1-6; no definite D call. The CDR3 is 15 residues long. The germline CDR1 and CDR2 sequences are MNHEY and SVGAGI. Trimming pared 6 bases from V and 9 bases from J, leaving 18 bases between. The CDR3 sequence is CASSLSLTAASPLHF. The CDR3, as DNA: TGTGCCAGCAGCCTAAGTCTTACCGCTGCTTCACCCCTCCACTTT.

V usage is TRBV5-6 and J usage is TRBJ2-1; 10 bases line up with TRBD2. Germline assignment: CDR1 SGHDT and CDR2 YYEEEE. This CDR3 region has 15 residues. With V trimmed by 3 bases and J by 2 bases, 2 bases remained unmatched. This CDR3 reads CASSYGLAAYNEQFF. The DNA for the CDR3 is TGTGCCAGCAGCTACGGACTAGCGGCCTACAATGAGCAGTTCTTC. Filled out from reference TRBV5-6 and TRBJ2-1, the complete variable domain reads DAGVTQSPTHLIKTRGQQVTLRCSPKSGHDTVSWYQQALGQGPQFIFQYYEEEERQRGNFPDRFSGHQFPNYSSELNVNALLLGDSALYLCASSYGLAAYNEQFFGPGTRLTVL.

The chain recombines TRBV7-8 with TRBJ1-6, with D unresolved. Trimming left V 5 bases short and J 7 bases short, with 18 bases between. CDR1 is SGHVS and CDR2 is FQNEAQ in the germline V gene. The CDR3 has 16 residues. The DNA of the CDR3 is TGTGCCAGCAGCCCTAGCCGGAGGGTGGTAAATTCACCCCTCCACTTT. Translation gives CASSPSRRVVNSPLHF.

The chain has TRBV7-9 and TRBJ1-2, with 7 bases identical to TRBD1. Germline loops: CDR1 SEHNR, CDR2 FQNEAQ (reference sequence). The CDR3 length is 13 residues. After removal of 1 base from V and 6 bases from J, the junction contained 2 bases not matched to a gene. The CDR3 loop is CASSLDRGNGYTF. The CDR3, as DNA: TGTGCCAGCAGCTTAGACAGGGGTAATGGCTACACCTTC.

The V gene is TRBV30, the J gene TRBJ1-5; maybe TRBD1 (6 bases). Trimming removed 4 bases from V and 2 bases from J, with 9 bases in between. Per germline, CDR1 GTSNPN and CDR2 SVGIG (reference sequence). This CDR3 spans 13 amino acids. The CDR3 reads CAWTDRRNQPQHF. CDR3 coding DNA: TGTGCCTGGACAGACAGGCGCAATCAGCCCCAGCATTTT.

The V and J genes are TRBV25-1 and TRBJ2-7; a weak D match, TRBD2 (5 bases). Between the trimmed V and J ends, which lost 6 bases and 4 bases, there was a span of 13 bases. The CDR3 runs 13 residues. Germline CDR1 is MGHDK and CDR2 is SYGVNS. The DNA for the CDR3 is TGTGCCAGCAGGTCATCGGGGTCGTACGAGCAGTACTTC. Its translation is CASRSSGSYEQYF.

The rearrangement links TRBV12-2 to TRBJ2-1; TRBD2 is taken as the D call from the table, unchecked against the DNA. TRBV12-2 is a pseudogene. This CDR3 contains 18 residues. For the CDR3, the DNA is TGTGCAAGTCGCTTAGCGAAGGGGCTAGCGGGGCCCTACAATGAGCAGTTCTTC. The encoded protein is CASRLAKGLAGPYNEQFF.

The gene calls are TRBV4-3 and TRBJ1-5; TRBD1 matches at 10 bases. The trim removed 4 bases at V and 7 bases at J, leaving 4 bases unmatched. Per germline, CDR1 LGHNA and CDR2 YSLEER. The CDR3 extends over 14 amino acids. The CDR3, as DNA: TGCGCCAGCAGCCCGACAGGGGGCATCCAGCCCCAGCATTTT. Its protein is CASSPTGGIQPQHF.

The chain recombines TRBV12-3 or TRBV12-4 with TRBJ1-3; no clear D gene. Trimming shortened V by 9 bases and J by 4 bases, and 10 bases separated the two germline ends. The CDR3 is made up of 12 amino acids. The CDR3 here is CASWDLGNTIYF. The CDR3 DNA sequence: TGTGCCAGTTGGGATCTCGGAAACACCATATATTTT.

The chain carries TRBV11-2 and TRBJ2-3, with D perhaps TRBD2 (7 bases). The CDR3 is 17 residues long. Trimming shortened V by 0 bases and J by 3 bases, and 16 bases separated the two germline ends. Per the germline V gene, CDR1 is SGHAT and CDR2 is FQNNGV. CDR3 residues: CASSLEPGRGATDTQYF. The CDR3 DNA is TGTGCCAGCAGCTTAGAACCGGGCCGGGGGGCGACAGATACGCAGTATTTT.

This chain connects TRBV28 to TRBJ2-5, with D perhaps matching TRBD2 (6 bases). V dropped 6 bases and J dropped 5 bases, with 16 bases sitting between them. CDR3 length: 14 amino acids. CDR1 is MDHEN and CDR2 is SYDVKM in the germline V gene. CDR3 nucleotide sequence: TGTGCCAGCAGCTCAGACGGTGGGGGGGAGACCCAGTACTTC. Translating it yields CASSSDGGGETQYF.

This clone was seen just once. The chain carries TRBV6-8 and TRBJ2-7, with 8 bases lining up with TRBD1. The trim removed 4 bases at V and 6 bases at J, leaving 2 bases unmatched. Germline CDR1 reads MNHGY; CDR2 reads SAAAGT. The CDR3 is made up of 12 amino acids. This CDR3 reads CASSSQGGEQYF. CDR3 bases: TGTGCCAGCAGTTCACAGGGGGGCGAGCAGTACTTC.